This TCR beta chain was profiled in a study of cytomegalovirus exposure and HLA in healthy donors. Both 60 Vbeta primers and 13 Jbeta primers went into the PCR. The repertoire was sequenced with immunoSEQ multiplex PCR; TCRdb's copy has only in-frame clones and lacks some. Of about 180,000 clones listed, around four fifths are singletons. Comments on this clone: Its antigen remains unknown.

Study outcomes and limitations: Cytomegalovirus association was listed for roughly 160 TCR beta chains. Because they were indistinguishable, some V segments, including TRBV6-2 and TRBV6-3, were excluded.

This CDR3 has 14 residues. The V gene's germline CDR1 is SGHRS and CDR2 YFSETQ. V dropped 1 base and J dropped 9 bases, with 14 bases sitting between them. Sequencing was done on a sample of PBMCs. The chain uses TRBV5-1 and TRBJ2-1, with D possibly matching TRBD2 (6 bases). This clonotype was obtained from a woman aged 55 to 70 in good health and CMV-seropositive. The DNA for the CDR3 is TGCGCCAGCAGCTTGTTTACGGGAGTCGGTGAGCAGTTCTTC. Its translation: CASSLFTGVGEQFF.